The T cell receptor (beta chain) under discussion was sequenced for a study of T-cell reconstitution after alpha-beta-depleted transplantation in children. Library preparation (for TCRbeta) was performed with unique molecular identifiers. TCRdb fed the PCR reads into MiXCR, producing one record per CDR3 protein. Of fewer than 350,000 distinct CDR3 sequences in the sample, 6% to 10% were seen once. General study results and limits: T-cell numbers and diversity one year post-transplant derived largely from freshly generated T cells. At day 60, the high TCRbeta diversity found in some patients originated from recipient T cells and thymic progenitors that had survived.

Trimming cost V 0 bases and J 8 bases, with 13 bases left between them. Looked up from germline, CDR1 is DFQATT and CDR2 is SNEGSKA (reference sequence). This CDR3 has 14 residues. This clonotype was observed at least ten times. Its cognate antigen is unknown. The specimen was peripheral blood, collected 360 days after TCRalphabeta/CD19-depleted stem cell transplant. The sequence derives from a female patient between 2 and 15 years old who had a stem cell transplant for Fanconi anemia, so the T cells may come from the graft donor. The V and J genes are TRBV20-1 and TRBJ2-2; a weak D match, TRBD2 (6 bases). CDR3 DNA: TGCAGTGCTAGAGATCGGCTAGCGATTGGGGAGCTGTTTTTT. Amino acid sequence: CSARDRLAIGELFF.